Following are 11 T cell receptor beta chains from one sample sequenced in a study of T cell repertoires in cytomegalovirus infection. TCRdb re-analysed the reads in MiXCR, keeping a single row per CDR3 protein. The data contain some 450,000 distinct CDR3 sequences, about a third of them seen just once; the ten biggest clones take up around 13%. Sequencing was carried out using PBMCs. The source of these receptors is a human donor in good health (CMV status not recorded). Some clones in this sample may be carry-over from other donors' samples.

This clonotype was detected only a few times. This rearrangement joins TRBV28 to TRBJ2-7; 7 bases align to TRBD1. J lost 0 bases, V lost 3 bases, and 5 bases had no gene match. This CDR3 is built from 15 residues. In germline, CDR1 is MDHEN, CDR2 SYDVKM. CDR3 coding DNA: TGTGCCAGCAGTTTTGACAGGGAAATCTCCTACGAGCAGTACTTC. Translation gives CASSFDREISYEQYF.

This clonotype was seen at least ten times. This chain joins TRBV7-2 and TRBJ1-1; D remains unclear. The CDR3 loop spans 13 amino acids. V lost 5 bases and J 4 bases, leaving 11 bases between the germline ends. Germline values: CDR1 SGHTA, CDR2 FQGNSA. Here the CDR3 reads CASSPGLSTEAFF. Written as DNA, the CDR3 is TGTGCCAGCAGCCCCGGGTTAAGCACTGAAGCTTTCTTT.

This clonotype has only a few counts. Sequence at one end of the junction differs from germline and may be a read error. CDR3 residues: CASSSRTRSNTEAFF. The CDR3, as DNA: TGTGCCAGCAGCTCCAGGACGCGGTCGAACACTGAAGCTTTCTTT. The chain has TRBV4-1 and TRBJ1-1; D is undetermined. The CDR3 has 15 residues. CDR1 is MGHRA and CDR2 is YSYEKL in the germline V gene.

The rearrangement links TRBV12-3 or TRBV12-4 to TRBJ2-1; 10 bases agree with TRBD1. The ends lost 6 bases at V and 10 bases at J; junction bases unmatched: 15. This CDR3 is built from 16 residues. CDR3 loop: CASSHRGTGDGREQFF. The CDR3 DNA reads TGTGCCAGCAGCCACCGGGGGACAGGGGATGGTAGGGAGCAGTTCTTC.

The sample holds a few counts of this clonotype. In DNA form, the CDR3 reads TGTGCCAGCAGCTTGGTGCAGGGCACAGATACGCAGTATTTT. Residues: CASSLVQGTDTQYF. The rearrangement links TRBV5-4 to TRBJ2-3, with D unclear. Germline assignment: CDR1 SGHNT and CDR2 YYREEE (reference sequence). This CDR3 spans 14 amino acids. Between the trimmed V and J ends, which lost 0 bases and 1 base, there was a span of 6 bases.

A few counts support this clonotype. The chain carries TRBV4-1 and TRBJ2-7; D is unresolved. CDR1 and CDR2 (germline): MGHRA, YSYEKL. The V and J ends lost 0 bases and 5 bases respectively, with 11 bases between them. The CDR3 consists of 14 residues. CDR3 sequence: CASSQERNSHEQYF. CDR3 bases: TGCGCCAGCAGCCAAGAAAGGAATAGCCACGAGCAGTACTTC.

This rearrangement joins TRBV6-2 or TRBV6-3 to TRBJ2-7; D is uncertain. Trimming cost V 4 bases and J 2 bases, with 12 bases left between them. The germline V gene has CDR1 MNHEY and CDR2 SVGEGT. The CDR3 sequence is 14 residues long. The chain's CDR3 is CASSFRAATYEQYF. The DNA of the CDR3 is TGTGCCAGCAGTTTCCGGGCGGCTACCTACGAGCAGTACTTC.

J is TRBJ2-5 and V is TRBV4-1; D unclear. This CDR3 region has 14 residues. V lost 0 bases and J 4 bases, leaving 9 bases between the germline ends. Germline values: CDR1 MGHRA, CDR2 YSYEKL. This CDR3 reads CASSQDFTRETQYF. The CDR3 nucleotides are TGCGCCAGCAGCCAAGATTTCACGCGAGAGACCCAGTACTTC.

This clonotype showed up just a few times. The gene calls are TRBV12-3 or TRBV12-4 and TRBJ1-5; D is unclear. CDR3 length equals 13 residues. Deletions cut 1 base from V and 7 bases from J, with 8 bases between. CDR3 coding DNA: TGTGCCAGCAGTTTAGATCCCCGACAGCCCCAGCATTTT. This gives the protein CASSLDPRQPQHF.

This clonotype was found many times. The chain combines TRBV7-2 with TRBJ1-5, with TRBD1 matching 8 bases. Unmatched junction bases numbered 5, after V lost 6 bases and J lost 1 base. Germline lookup yields CDR1 SGHTA and CDR2 FQGNSA. The CDR3 length is 15 residues. The CDR3: CASRRDRRSNQPQHF. In nucleotides, the CDR3 is TGTGCCAGCAGAAGGGACAGGAGAAGCAATCAGCCCCAGCATTTT. Combining the CDR3 with reference TRBV7-2 and TRBJ1-5 gives the whole variable domain GAGVSQSPSNKVTEKGKDVELRCDPISGHTALYWYRQSLGQGLEFLIYFQGNSAPDKSGLPSDRFSAERTGGSVSTLTIQRTQQEDSAVYLCASRRDRRSNQPQHFGDGTRLSIL.

V is TRBV7-4 and J is TRBJ2-3; 7 nucleotides match TRBD1. J was trimmed by 5 bases and V by 1 base; bases with no gene match: 9. The CDR3 extends over 16 amino acids. Germline V lookup: CDR1 SGHVT, CDR2 SQSDAQ. CDR3 residues: CASSLVSTGLKDTQYF. The CDR3 DNA reads as TGTGCCAGCAGCTTAGTGTCGACAGGGCTAAAAGATACGCAGTATTTT.